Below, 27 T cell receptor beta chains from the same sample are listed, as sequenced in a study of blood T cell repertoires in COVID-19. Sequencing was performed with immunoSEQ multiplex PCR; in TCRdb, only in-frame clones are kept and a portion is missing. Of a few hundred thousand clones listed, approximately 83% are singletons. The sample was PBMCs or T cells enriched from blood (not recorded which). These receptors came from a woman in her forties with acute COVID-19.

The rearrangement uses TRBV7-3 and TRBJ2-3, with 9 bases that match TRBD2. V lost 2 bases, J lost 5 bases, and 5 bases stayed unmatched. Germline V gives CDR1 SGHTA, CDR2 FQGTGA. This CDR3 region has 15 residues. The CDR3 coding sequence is TGTGCCAGCAGCTTAGCGGGAGGGCGAAGAGATACGCAGTATTTT. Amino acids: CASSLAGGRRDTQYF.

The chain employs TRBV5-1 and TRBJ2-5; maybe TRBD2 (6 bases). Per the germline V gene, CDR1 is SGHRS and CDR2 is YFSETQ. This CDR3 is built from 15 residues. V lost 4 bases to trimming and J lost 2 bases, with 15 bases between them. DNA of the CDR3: TGCGCCAGCAGCGGGGGAGACGGGAGACAAGAGACCCAGTACTTC. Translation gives CASSGGDGRQETQYF.

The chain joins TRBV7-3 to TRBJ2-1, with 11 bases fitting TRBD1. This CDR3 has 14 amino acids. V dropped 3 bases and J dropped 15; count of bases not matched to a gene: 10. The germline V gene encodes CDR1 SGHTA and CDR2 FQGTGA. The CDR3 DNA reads TGTGCCAGCAGCTTCGACGGACAGGGGGCTCCCCCGTTCTTC. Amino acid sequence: CASSFDGQGAPPFF.

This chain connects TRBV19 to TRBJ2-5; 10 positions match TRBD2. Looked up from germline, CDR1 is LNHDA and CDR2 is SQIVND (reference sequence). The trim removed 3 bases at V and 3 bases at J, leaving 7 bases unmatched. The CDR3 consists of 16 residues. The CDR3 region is CASSILAGGKKETQYF. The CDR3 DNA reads TGTGCCAGTAGTATCTTAGCGGGAGGCAAAAAAGAGACCCAGTACTTC.

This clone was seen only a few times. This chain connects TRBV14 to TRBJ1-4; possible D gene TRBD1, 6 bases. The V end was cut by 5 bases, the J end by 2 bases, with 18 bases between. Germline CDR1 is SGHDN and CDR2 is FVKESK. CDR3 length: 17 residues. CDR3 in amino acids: CASSARQGMWTNEKLFF. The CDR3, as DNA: TGTGCCAGCAGCGCCCGGCAGGGGATGTGGACTAATGAAAAACTGTTTTTT. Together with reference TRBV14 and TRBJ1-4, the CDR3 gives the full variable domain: EAGVTQFPSHSVIEKGQTVTLRCDPISGHDNLYWYRRVMGKEIKFLLHFVKESKQDESGMPNNRFLAERTGGTYSTLKVQPAELEDSGVYFCASSARQGMWTNEKLFFGSGTQLSVL.

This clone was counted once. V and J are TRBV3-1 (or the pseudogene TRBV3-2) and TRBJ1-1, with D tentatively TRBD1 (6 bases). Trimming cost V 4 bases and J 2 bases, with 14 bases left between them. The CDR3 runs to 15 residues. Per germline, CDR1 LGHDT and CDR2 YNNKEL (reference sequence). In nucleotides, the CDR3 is TGTGCCAGCAGCCCTCACGGGGGGGCCAACACTGAAGCTTTCTTT. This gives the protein CASSPHGGANTEAFF.

The CDR3 region has the DNA TGTGCCAGCAGTCCTAACTACGAGCAGTACTTC. This gives the protein CASSPNYEQYF. This sequence joins TRBV28 and TRBJ2-7, with no clear D. Trimming cost V 5 bases and J 3 bases, with 5 bases left between them. The CDR3 covers 11 residues. Germline-derived CDR1 and CDR2 are MDHEN and SYDVKM.

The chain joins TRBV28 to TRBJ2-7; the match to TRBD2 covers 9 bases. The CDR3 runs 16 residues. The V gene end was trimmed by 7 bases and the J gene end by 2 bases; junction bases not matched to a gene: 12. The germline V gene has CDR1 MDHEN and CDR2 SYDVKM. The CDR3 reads CASTRRAGGLPYEQYF. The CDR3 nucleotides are TGTGCCAGCACCAGACGGGCGGGAGGGCTCCCCTACGAGCAGTACTTC.

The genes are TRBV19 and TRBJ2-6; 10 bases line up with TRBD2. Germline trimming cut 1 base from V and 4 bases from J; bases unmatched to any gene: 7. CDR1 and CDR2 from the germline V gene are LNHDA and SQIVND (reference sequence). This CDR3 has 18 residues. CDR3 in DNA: TGTGCCAGTAGTATAGGATCGGGACTAGCGTCAGGGGCCAACGTCCTGACTTTC. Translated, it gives CASSIGSGLASGANVLTF.

CDR3 amino acids: CASSLGGNEQFF. CDR3 sequence (DNA): TGTGCCAGCAGCTTAGGAGGGAATGAGCAGTTCTTC. The chain combines TRBV5-4 with TRBJ2-1; D is perhaps TRBD2 (6 bases). The germline V gene encodes CDR1 SGHNT and CDR2 YYREEE (reference sequence). This CDR3 spans 12 amino acids. The V gene lost 2 bases and the J gene lost 7 bases, with 7 bases spanning the gap.

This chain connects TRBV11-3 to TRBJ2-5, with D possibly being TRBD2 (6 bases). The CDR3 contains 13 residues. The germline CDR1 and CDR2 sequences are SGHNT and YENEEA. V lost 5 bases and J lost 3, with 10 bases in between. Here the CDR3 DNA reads TGTGCCAGCAGCCCCGCGGGAAAAGAGACCCAGTACTTC. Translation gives CASSPAGKETQYF.

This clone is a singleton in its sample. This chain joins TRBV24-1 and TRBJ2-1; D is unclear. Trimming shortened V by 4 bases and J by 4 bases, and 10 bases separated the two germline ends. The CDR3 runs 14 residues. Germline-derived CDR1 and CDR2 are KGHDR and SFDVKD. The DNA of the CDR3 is TGTGCCACCAGTGAACCCACATTTTACAATGAGCAGTTCTTC. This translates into CATSEPTFYNEQFF.

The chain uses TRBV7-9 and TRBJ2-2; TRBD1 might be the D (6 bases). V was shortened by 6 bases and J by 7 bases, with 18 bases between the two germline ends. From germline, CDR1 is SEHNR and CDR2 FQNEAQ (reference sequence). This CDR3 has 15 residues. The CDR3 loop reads CASRQSRGLGGELFF. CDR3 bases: TGTGCCAGCAGGCAATCCAGGGGATTGGGCGGGGAGCTGTTTTTT.

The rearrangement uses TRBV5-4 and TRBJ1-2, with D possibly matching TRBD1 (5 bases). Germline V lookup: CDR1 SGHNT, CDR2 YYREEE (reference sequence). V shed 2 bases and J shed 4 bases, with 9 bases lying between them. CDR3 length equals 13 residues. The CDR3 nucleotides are TGTGCCAGCAGCTTTCAGGGAGGCTATGGCTACACCTTC. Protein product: CASSFQGGYGYTF.

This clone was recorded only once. CDR3 loop: CASRPGLAPFIQYF. CDR3 bases: TGTGCCAGCAGGCCGGGACTAGCACCGTTCATTCAGTACTTC. The chain recombines TRBV28 with TRBJ2-4; 9 nucleotides agree with TRBD2. Germline V CDR1 and CDR2: MDHEN, SYDVKM. The V segment lost 6 bases and the J segment 9 bases; nucleotides outside the gene matches: 9. CDR3 size: 14 residues.

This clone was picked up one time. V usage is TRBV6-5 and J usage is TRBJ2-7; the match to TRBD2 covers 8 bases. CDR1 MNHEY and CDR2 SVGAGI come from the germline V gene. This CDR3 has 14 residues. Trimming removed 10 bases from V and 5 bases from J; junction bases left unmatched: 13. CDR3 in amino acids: CATSPGLVSHEQYF. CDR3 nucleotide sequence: TGTGCCACTTCGCCGGGACTAGTGTCTCACGAGCAGTACTTC.

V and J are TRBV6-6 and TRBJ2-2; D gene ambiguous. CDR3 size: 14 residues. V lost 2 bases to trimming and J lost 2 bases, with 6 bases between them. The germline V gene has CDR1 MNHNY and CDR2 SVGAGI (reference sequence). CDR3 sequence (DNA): TGTGCCAGCAGTTACACATTAAACACCGGGGAGCTGTTTTTT. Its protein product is CASSYTLNTGELFF.

CDR3 sequence: CASSQESARPGDEQFF. CDR3 nucleotide sequence: TGTGCCAGCAGCCAAGAGTCGGCGCGGCCGGGGGATGAGCAGTTCTTC. The rearrangement links TRBV4-2 to TRBJ2-1, with a possible D match to TRBD2 (6 bases). V lost 0 bases to trimming and J lost 8 bases, with 17 bases between them. The CDR3 totals 16 residues. Looked up from germline, CDR1 is LGHNA and CDR2 is YNFKEQ.

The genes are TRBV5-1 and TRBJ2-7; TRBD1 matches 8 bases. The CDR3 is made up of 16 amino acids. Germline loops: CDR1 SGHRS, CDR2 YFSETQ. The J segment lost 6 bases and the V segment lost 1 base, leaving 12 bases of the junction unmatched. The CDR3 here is CASSLLQQGGGSEQYF. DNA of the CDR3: TGCGCCAGCAGCTTGTTACAACAGGGGGGTGGAAGCGAGCAGTACTTC. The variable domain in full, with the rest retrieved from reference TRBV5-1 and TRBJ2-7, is KAGVTQTPRYLIKTRGQQVTLSCSPISGHRSVSWYQQTPGQGLQFLFEYFSETQRNKGNFPGRFSGRQFSNSRSEMNVSTLELGDSALYLCASSLLQQGGGSEQYFGPGTRLTVT.

The CDR3 DNA reads TGTGCCAGTAGTTCACAGTCGAACACTGAAGCTTTCTTT. Its translation is CASSSQSNTEAFF. J is TRBJ1-1 and V is TRBV19; D gene unclear. Germline V lookup: CDR1 LNHDA, CDR2 SQIVND (reference sequence). Deletions cut 5 bases from V and 1 base from J, with 8 bases between. The CDR3 is 13 residues long.

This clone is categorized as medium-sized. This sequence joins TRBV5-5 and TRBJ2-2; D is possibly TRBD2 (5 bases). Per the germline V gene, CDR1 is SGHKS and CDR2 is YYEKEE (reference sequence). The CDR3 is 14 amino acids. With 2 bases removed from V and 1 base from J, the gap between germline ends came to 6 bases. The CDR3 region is CASSFGGNTGELFF. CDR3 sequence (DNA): TGTGCCAGCAGCTTTGGAGGGAACACCGGGGAGCTGTTTTTT.

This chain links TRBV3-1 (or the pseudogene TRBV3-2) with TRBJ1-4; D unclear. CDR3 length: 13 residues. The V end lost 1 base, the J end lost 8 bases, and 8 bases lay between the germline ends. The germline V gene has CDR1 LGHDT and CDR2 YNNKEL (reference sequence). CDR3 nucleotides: TGTGCCAGCAGCCAAGTATGGGCCGAAAAACTGTTTTTT. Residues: CASSQVWAEKLFF.

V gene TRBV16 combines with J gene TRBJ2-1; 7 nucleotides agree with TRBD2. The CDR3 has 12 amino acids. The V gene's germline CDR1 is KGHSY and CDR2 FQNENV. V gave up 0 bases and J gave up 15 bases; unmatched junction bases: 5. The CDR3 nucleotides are TGTGCCAGCAGCCAATCGACCCCGGGAGGGTTCTTC. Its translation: CASSQSTPGGFF.

CDR3 DNA sequence: TGTGCCAGCAGCCAAGATCTGCGGGAAGAGACCCAGTACTTC. It is translated as CASSQDLREETQYF. This chain joins TRBV4-2 and TRBJ2-5; D perhaps matches TRBD2 (5 bases). Trimming stripped 0 bases from V and 3 bases from J, with 8 bases between. The CDR3 sequence is 14 residues long. Germline values: CDR1 LGHNA, CDR2 YNFKEQ.

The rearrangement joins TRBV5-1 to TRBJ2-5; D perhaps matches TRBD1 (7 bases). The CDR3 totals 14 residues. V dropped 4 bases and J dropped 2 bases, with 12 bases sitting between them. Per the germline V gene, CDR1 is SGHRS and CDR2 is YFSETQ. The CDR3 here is CASSRGTVQETQYF. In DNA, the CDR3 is TGCGCCAGCAGCCGGGGGACAGTTCAAGAGACCCAGTACTTC.

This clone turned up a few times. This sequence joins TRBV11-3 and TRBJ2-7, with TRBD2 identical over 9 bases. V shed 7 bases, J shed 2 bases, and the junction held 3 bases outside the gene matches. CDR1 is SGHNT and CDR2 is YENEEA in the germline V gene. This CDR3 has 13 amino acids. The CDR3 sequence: CASTSSGTYEQYF. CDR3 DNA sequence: TGTGCCAGCACCTCTAGCGGGACCTACGAGCAGTACTTC.

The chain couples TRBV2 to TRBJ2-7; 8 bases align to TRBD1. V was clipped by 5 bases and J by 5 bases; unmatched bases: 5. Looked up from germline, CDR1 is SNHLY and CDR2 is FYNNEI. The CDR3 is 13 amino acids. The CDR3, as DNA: TGTGCCAGCAGTAAGACAGGGGACCACGAGCAGTACTTC. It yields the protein CASSKTGDHEQYF. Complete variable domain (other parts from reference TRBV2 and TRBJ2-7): EPEVTQTPSHQVTQMGQEVILRCVPISNHLYFYWYRQILGQKVEFLVSFYNNEISEKSEIFDDQFSVERPDGSNFTLKIRSTKLEDSAMYFCASSKTGDHEQYFGPGTRLTVT.